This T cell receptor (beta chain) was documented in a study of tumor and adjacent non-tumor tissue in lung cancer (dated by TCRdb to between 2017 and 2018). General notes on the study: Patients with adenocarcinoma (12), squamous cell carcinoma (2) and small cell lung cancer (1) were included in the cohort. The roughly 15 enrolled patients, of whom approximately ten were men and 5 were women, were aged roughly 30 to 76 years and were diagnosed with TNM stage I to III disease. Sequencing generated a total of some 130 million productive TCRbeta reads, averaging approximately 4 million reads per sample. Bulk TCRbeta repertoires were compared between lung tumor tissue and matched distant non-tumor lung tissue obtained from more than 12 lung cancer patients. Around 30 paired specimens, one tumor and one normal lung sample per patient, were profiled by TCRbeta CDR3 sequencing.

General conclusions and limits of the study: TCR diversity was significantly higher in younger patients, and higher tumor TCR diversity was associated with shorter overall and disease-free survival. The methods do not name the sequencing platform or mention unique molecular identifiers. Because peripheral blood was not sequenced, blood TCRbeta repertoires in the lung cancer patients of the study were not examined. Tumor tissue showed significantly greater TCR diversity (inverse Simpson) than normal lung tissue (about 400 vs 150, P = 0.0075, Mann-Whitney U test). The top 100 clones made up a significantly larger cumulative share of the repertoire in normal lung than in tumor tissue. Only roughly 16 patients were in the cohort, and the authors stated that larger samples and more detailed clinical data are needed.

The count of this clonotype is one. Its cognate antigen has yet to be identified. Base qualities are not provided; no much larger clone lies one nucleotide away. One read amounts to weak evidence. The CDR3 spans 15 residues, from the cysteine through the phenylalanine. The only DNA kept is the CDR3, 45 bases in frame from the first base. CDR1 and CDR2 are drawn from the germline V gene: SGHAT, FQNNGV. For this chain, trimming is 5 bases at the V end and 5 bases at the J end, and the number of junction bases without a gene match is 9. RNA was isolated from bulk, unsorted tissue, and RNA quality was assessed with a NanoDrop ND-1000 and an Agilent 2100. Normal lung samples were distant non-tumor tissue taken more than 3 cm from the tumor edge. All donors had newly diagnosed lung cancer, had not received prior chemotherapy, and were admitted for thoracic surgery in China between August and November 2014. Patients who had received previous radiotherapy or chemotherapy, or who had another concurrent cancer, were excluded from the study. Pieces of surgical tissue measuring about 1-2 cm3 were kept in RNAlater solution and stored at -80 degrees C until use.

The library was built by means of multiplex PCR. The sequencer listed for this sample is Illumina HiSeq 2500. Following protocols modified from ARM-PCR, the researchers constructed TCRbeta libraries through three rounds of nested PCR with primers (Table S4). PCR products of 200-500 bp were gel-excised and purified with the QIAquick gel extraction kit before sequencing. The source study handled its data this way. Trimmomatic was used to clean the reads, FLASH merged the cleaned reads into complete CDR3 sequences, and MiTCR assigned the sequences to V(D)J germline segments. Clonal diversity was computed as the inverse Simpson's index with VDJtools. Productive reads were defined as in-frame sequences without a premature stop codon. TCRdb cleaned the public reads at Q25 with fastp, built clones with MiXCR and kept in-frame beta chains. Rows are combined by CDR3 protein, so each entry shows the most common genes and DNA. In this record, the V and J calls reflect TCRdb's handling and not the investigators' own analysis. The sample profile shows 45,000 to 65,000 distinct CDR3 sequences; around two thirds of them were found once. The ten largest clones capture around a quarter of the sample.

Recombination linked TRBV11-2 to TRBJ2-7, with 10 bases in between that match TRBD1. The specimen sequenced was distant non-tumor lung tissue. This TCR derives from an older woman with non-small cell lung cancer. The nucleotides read TGTGCCAGCAGCCCCGGGACAGGGGTATTCCACGAGCAGTACTTC. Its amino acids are CASSPGTGVFHEQYF.